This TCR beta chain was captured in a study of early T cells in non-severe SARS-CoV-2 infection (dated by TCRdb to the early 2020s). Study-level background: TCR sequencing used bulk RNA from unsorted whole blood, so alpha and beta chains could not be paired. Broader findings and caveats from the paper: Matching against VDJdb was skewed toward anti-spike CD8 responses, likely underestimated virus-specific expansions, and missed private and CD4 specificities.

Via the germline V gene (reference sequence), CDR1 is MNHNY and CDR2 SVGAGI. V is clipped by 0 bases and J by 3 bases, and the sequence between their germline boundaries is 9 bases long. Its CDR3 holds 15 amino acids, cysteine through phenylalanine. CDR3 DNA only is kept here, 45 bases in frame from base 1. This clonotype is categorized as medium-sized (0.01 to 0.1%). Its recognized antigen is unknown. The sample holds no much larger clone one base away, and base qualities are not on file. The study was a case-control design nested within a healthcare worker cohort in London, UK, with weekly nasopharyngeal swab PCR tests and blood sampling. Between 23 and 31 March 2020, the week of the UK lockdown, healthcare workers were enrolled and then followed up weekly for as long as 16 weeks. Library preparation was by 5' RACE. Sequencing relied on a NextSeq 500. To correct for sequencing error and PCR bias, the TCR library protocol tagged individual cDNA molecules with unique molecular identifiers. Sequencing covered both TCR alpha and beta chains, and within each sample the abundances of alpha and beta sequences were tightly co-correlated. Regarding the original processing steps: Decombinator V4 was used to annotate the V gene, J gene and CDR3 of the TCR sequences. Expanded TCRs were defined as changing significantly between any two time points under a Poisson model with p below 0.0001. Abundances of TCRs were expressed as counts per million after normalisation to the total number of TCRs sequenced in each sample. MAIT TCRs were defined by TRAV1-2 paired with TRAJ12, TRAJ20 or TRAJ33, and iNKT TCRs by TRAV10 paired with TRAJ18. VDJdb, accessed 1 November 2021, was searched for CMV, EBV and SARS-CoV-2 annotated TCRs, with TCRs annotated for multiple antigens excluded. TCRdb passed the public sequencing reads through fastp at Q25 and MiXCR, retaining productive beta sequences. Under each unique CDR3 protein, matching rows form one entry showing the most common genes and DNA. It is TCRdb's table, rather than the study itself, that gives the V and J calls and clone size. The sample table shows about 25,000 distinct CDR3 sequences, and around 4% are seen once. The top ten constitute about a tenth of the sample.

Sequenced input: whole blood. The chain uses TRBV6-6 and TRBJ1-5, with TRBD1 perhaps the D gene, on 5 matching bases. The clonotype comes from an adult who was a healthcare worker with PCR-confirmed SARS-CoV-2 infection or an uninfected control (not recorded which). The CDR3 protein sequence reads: CASSYSGGFNQPQHF. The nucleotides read TGTGCCAGCAGTTACTCTGGGGGATTCAATCAGCCCCAGCATTTT.